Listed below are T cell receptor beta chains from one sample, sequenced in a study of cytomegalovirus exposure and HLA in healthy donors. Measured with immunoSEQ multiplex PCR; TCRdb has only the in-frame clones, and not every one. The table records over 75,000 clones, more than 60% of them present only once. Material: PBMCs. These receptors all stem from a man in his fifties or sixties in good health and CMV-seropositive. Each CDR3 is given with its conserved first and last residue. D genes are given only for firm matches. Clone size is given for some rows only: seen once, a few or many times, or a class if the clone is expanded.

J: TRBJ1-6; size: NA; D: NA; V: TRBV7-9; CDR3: CASSYDSPYNSPLHF; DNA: TGTGCCAGCAGCTACGACAGCCCCTATAATTCACCCCTCCACTTT
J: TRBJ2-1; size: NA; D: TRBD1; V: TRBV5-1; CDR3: CASSSQGGLSYNEQFF; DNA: TGCGCCAGCAGCTCCCAAGGGGGCCTATCCTACAATGAGCAGTTCTTC
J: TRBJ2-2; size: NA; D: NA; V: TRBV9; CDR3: CASSIRTGELFF; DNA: TGTGCCAGCAGCATCCGTACCGGGGAGCTGTTTTTT
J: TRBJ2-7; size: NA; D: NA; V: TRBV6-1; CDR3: CASSEKTGLGSYEQYF; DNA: TGTGCCAGCAGTGAAAAAACAGGCCTGGGCTCCTACGAGCAGTACTTC
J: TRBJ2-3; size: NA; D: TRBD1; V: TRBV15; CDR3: CATSRGGDRPYF; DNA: TGTGCCACCAGCAGAGGGGGGGACAGGCCCTATTTT
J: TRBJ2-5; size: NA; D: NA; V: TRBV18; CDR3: CASSPGVWKETQYF; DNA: TGTGCCAGCTCACCAGGAGTATGGAAAGAGACCCAGTACTTC
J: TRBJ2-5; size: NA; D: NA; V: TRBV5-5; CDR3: CASSLVVRETQYF; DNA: TGTGCCAGCAGCTTGGTAGTGAGAGAGACCCAGTACTTC
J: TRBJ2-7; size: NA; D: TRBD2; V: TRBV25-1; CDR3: CASSSPGLAYEQYF; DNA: TGTGCCAGCAGCTCCCCCGGACTAGCCTACGAGCAGTACTTC
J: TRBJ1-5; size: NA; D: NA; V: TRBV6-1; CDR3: CASSDRQGRQPQHF; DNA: TGTGCCAGCAGTGATCGGCAGGGTCGCCAGCCCCAGCATTTT
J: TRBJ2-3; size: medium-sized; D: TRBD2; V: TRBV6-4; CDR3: CASSDGGGSTDTQYF; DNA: TGTGCCAGCAGTGACGGCGGGGGTAGCACAGATACGCAGTATTTT
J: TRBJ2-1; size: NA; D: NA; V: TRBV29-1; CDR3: CSVETGRSYNEQFF; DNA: TGCAGCGTTGAAACAGGCCGCTCCTACAATGAGCAGTTCTTC
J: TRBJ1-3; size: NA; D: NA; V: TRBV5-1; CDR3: CASSLNPVGNTIYF; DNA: TGCGCCAGCAGCTTGAACCCAGTCGGGAACACCATATATTTT
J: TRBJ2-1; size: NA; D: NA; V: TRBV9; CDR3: CASSAPRGSYNEQFF; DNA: TGTGCCAGCAGCGCCCCCAGAGGTTCCTACAATGAGCAGTTCTTC
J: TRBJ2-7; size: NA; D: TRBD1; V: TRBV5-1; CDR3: CASSNGQGKNEQYF; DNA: TGCGCCAGCAGCAACGGACAGGGGAAGAACGAGCAGTACTTC
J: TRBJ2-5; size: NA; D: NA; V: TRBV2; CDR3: CASSPEEIYQETQYF; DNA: TGTGCCAGCAGCCCTGAGGAGATCTACCAAGAGACCCAGTACTTC
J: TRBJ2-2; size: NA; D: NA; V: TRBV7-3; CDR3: CASSLNPAGNTGELFF; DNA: TGTGCCAGCAGCTTAAATCCGGCGGGGAACACCGGGGAGCTGTTTTTT
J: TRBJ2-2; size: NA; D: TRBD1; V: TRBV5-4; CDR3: CASYKQGVHTGELFF; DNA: TGTGCCAGCTACAAACAGGGGGTTCACACCGGGGAGCTGTTTTTT
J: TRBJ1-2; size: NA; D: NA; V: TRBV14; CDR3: CASSQGLFLKGYTF; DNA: TGTGCCAGCAGCCAAGGACTTTTTTTAAAGGGCTACACCTTC
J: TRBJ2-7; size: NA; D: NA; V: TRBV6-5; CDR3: CASSYRVSYEQYF; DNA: TGTGCCAGCAGTTATCGAGTCTCCTACGAGCAGTACTTC
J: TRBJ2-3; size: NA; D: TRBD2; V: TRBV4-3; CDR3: CASSQGLAHTDTQYF; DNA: TGCGCCAGCAGCCAAGGACTAGCGCACACAGATACGCAGTATTTT
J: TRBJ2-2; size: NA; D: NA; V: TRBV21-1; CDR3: CASIKRAGELFF; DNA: TGTGCCAGCATTAAACGGGCCGGGGAGCTGTTTTTT
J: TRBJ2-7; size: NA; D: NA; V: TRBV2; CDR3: CASSVGRRASEQYF; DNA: TGTGCCAGCAGTGTGGGCAGGCGGGCGTCAGAGCAGTACTTC
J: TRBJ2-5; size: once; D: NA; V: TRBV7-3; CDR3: CASSPSGQRQETQYF; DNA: TGTGCCAGCAGCCCCTCAGGACAGCGTCAAGAGACCCAGTACTTC
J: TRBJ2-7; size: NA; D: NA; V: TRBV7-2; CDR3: CASSQRQDRTSRPYEQYF; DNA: TGTGCCAGCAGTCAGAGACAGGACCGTACCTCACGCCCCTACGAGCAGTACTTC
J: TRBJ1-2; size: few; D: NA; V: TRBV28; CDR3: CASSLRTESYGYTF; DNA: TGTGCCAGCAGTTTACGGACAGAAAGCTATGGCTACACCTTC
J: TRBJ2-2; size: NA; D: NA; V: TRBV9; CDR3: CASSVATGSNTGELFF; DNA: TGTGCCAGCAGCGTAGCGACAGGTTCGAACACCGGGGAGCTGTTTTTT
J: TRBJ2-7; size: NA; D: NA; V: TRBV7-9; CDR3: CASSREYSYEQYF; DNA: TGTGCCAGCAGTCGTGAGTACTCCTACGAGCAGTACTTC
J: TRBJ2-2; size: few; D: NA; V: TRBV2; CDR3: CASSEEVRTGELFF; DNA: TGTGCCAGCAGTGAGGAGGTGCGCACCGGGGAGCTGTTTTTT